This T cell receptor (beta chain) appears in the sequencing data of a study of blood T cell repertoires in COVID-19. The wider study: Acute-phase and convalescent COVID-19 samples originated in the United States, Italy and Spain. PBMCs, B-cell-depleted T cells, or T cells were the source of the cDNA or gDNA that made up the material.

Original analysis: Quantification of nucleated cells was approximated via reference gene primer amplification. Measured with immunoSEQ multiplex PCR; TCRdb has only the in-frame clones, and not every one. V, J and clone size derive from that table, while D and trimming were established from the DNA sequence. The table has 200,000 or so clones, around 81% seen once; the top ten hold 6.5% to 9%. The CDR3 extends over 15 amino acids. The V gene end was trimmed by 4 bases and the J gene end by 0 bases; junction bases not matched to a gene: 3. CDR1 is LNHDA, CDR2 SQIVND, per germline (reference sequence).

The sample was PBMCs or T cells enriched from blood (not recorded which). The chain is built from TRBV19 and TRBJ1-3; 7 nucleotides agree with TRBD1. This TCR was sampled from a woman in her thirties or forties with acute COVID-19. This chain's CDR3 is CASSRDSFSGNTIYF. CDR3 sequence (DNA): TGTGCCAGTAGTAGGGACAGCTTCTCTGGAAACACCATATATTTT.